The T cell receptor (beta chain) under discussion was sequenced for a study of blood T cell repertoires in COVID-19. For the study at large: Sources were T cells, B-cell-depleted T cells, or PBMCs; the material itself was cDNA or gDNA.

A note on this clone: One end of the junction is discordant with germline, which a read error may explain.

Authors' methods: From reference gene primer amplification, estimates of nucleated cell counts were derived. Sequenced by immunoSEQ multiplex PCR; TCRdb stores in-frame clones only, minus some. That table supplies the V and J calls and clone size; D and trimming were determined from the DNA. The sample shows some 68,000 clones, 75% to 95% of them seen only once. The CDR3 runs 13 residues. CDR1 is MGHRA, CDR2 YSYEKL, per germline. The chain combines TRBV4-1 with TRBJ1-1; TRBD1 matches 8 bases. The sample was peripheral blood. The receptor's source is a man aged 40-50 years with COVID-19, enrolled during active disease. CDR3 loop: CASSQGLTGDHNF. The CDR3 DNA sequence: TGCGCCAGCAGCCAAGGATTGACAGGGGACCACAACTTT.